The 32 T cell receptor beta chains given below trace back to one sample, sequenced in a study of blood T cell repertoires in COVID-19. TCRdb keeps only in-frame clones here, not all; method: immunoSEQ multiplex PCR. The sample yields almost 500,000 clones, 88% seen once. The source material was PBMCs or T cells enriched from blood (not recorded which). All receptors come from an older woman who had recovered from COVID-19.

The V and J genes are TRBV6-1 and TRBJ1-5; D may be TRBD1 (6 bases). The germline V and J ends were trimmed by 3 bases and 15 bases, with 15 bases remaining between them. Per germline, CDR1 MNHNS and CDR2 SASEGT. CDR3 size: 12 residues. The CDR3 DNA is TGTGCCAGCAGTGACAACAAGGGGGACCGGCATTTT. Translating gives CASSDNKGDRHF.

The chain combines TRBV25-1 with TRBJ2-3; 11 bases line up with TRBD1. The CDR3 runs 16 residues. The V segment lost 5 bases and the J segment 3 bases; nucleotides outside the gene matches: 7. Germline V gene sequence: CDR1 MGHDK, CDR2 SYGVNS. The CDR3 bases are TGTGCCAGCAGTCCCCGGGACAGGGGGGGTACAGATACGCAGTATTTT. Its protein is CASSPRDRGGTDTQYF.

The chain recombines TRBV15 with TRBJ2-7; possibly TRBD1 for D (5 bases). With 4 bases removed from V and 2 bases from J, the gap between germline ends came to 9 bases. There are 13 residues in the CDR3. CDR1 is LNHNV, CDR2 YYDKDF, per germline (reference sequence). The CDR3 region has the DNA TGTGCCACCAGCATTCAGGGAACCTACGAGCAGTACGTC. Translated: CATSIQGTYEQYV.

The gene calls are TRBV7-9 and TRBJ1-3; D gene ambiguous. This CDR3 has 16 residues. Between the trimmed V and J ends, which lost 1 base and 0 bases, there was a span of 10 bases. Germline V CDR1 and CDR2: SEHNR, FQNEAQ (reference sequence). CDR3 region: CASSLGEIRSGNTIYF. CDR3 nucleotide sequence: TGTGCCAGCAGCTTAGGGGAGATTCGCTCTGGAAACACCATATATTTT.

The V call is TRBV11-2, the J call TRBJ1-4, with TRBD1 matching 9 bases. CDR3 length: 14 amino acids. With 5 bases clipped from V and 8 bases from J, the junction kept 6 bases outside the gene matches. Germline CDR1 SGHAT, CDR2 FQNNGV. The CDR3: CASSTRDRAEKLFF. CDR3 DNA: TGTGCCAGCAGCACCCGGGACAGGGCCGAAAAACTGTTTTTT.

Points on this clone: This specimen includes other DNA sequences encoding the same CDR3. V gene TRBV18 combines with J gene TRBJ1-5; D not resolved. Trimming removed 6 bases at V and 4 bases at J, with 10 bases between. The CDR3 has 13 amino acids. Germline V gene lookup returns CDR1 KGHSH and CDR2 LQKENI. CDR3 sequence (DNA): TGTGCCAGCTCCCCGGGATTGAATCAGCCCCAGCATTTT. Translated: CASSPGLNQPQHF.

The CDR3 nucleotides are TGCGCCAGCAGCCCCCGACCCGAGGGAGGGCAGCCCCAGCATTTT. Its translation: CASSPRPEGGQPQHF. This rearrangement joins TRBV4-1 to TRBJ1-5; D is undetermined. This CDR3 region has 15 residues. Per the germline V gene, CDR1 is MGHRA and CDR2 is YSYEKL. Trimming cost V 4 bases and J 7 bases, with 17 bases left between them.

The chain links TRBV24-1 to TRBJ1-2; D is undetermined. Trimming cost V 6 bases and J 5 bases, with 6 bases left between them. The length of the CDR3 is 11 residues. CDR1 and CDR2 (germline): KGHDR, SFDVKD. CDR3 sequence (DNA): TGTGCCACCAGTTCGGGGTATGGCTACACCTTC. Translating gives CATSSGYGYTF.

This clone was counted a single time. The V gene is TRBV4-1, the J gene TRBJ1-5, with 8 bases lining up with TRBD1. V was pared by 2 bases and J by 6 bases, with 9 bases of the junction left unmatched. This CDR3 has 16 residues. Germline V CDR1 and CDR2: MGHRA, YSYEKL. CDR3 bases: TGCGCCAGCAGCCAACCTACCCAGGGGGCGGGTCAGCCCCAGCATTTT. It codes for CASSQPTQGAGQPQHF.

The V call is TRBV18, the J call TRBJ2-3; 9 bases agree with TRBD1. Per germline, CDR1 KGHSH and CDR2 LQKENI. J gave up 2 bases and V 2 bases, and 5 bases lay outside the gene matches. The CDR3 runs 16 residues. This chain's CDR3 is CASSPTGQGITDTQYF. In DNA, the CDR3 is TGTGCCAGCTCACCAACGGGACAGGGTATCACAGATACGCAGTATTTT. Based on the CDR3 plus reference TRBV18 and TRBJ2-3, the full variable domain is NAGVMQNPRHLVRRRGQEARLRCSPMKGHSHVYWYRQLPEEGLKFMVYLQKENIIDESGMPKERFSAEFPKEGPSILRIQQVVRGDSAAYFCASSPTGQGITDTQYFGPGTRLTVL.

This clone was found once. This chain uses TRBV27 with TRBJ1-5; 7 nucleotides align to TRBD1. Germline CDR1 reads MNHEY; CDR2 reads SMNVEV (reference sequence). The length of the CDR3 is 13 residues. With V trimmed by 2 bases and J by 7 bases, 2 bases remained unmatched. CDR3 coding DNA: TGTGCCAGCAGTTTAAGGGGGCACCAGCCCCAGCATTTT. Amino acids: CASSLRGHQPQHF.

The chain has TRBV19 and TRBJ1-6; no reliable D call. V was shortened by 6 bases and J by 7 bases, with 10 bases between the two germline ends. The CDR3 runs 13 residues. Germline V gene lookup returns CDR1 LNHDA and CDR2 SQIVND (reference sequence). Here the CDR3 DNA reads TGTGCCAGTAGCCCGTCTTTGAATTCACCCCTCCACTTT. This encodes CASSPSLNSPLHF.

The CDR3 coding sequence is TGCGCCAGCAGCTTGGAGGCAGGGTGGTACACTGAAGCTTTCTTT. This sequence encodes CASSLEAGWYTEAFF. The chain has TRBV5-1 and TRBJ1-1; perhaps TRBD1 as D (5 bases). Trimming stripped 0 bases from V and 3 bases from J, with 12 bases between. This CDR3 has 15 amino acids. Germline lookup yields CDR1 SGHRS and CDR2 YFSETQ.

The CDR3 sequence is CASSFPFTDTQYF. DNA of the CDR3: TGCGCCAGCAGCTTCCCCTTCACAGATACGCAGTATTTT. The V and J genes are TRBV5-1 and TRBJ2-3; no clear D. V dropped 2 bases and J dropped 2 bases, with 6 bases sitting between them. The CDR3 length is 13 residues. Per germline, CDR1 SGHRS and CDR2 YFSETQ.

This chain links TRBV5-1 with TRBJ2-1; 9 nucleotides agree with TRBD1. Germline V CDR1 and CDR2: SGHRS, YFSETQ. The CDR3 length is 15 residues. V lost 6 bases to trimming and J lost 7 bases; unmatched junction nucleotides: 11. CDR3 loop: CASTPGQGRGNEQFF. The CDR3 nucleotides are TGCGCCAGCACCCCGGGACAGGGAAGGGGTAATGAGCAGTTCTTC.

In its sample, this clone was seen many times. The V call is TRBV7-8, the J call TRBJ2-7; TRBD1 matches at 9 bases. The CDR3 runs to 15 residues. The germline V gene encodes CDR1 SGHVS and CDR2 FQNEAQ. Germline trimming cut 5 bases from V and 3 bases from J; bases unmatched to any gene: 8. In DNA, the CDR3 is TGTGCCAGCAGCCAAGGACAGGGGAGGGTCTACGAGCAGTACGTC. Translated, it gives CASSQGQGRVYEQYV.

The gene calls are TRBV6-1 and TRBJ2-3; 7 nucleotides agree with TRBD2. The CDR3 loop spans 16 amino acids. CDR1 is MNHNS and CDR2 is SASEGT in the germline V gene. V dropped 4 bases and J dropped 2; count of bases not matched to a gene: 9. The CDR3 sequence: CASSVPTAGVTDTQYF. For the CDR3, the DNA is TGTGCCAGCAGTGTCCCTACGGCGGGGGTCACAGATACGCAGTATTTT.

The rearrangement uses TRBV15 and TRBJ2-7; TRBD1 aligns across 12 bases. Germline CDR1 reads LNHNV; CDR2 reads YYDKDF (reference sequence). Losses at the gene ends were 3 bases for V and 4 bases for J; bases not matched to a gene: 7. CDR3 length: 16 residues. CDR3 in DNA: TGTGCCACCAGCAGGTCTGGGGGACAGGGGGCTTACGAGCAGTACTTC. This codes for CATSRSGGQGAYEQYF.

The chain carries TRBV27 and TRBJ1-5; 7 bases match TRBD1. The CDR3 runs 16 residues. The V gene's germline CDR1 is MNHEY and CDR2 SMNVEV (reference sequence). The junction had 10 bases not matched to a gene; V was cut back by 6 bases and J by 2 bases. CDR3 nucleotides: TGTGCCAGCAGAAAAGAACGGGACAGCCGCAATCAGCCCCAGCATTTT. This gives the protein CASRKERDSRNQPQHF.

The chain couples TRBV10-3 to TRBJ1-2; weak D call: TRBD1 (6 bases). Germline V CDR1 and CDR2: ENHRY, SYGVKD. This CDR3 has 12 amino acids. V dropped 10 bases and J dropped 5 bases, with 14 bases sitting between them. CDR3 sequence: CANYREGYGYTF. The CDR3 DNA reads TGTGCCAACTACAGGGAGGGTTATGGCTACACCTTC.

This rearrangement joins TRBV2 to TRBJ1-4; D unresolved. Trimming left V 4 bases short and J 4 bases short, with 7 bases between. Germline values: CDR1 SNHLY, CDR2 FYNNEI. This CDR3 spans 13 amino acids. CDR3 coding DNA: TGTGCCAGCAGTGGGCAGGATAATGAAAAACTGTTTTTT. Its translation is CASSGQDNEKLFF.

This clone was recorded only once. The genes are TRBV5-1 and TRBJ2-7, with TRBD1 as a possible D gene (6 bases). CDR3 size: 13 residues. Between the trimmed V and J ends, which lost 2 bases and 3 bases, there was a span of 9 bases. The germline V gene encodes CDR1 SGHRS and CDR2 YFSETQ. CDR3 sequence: CASSFGDNYEQYF. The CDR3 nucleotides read TGCGCCAGCAGCTTTGGGGACAACTACGAGCAGTACTTC.

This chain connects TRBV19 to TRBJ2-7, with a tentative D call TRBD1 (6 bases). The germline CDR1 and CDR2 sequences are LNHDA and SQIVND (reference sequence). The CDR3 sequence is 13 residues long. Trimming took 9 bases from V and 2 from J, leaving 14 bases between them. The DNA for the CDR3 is TGTGCCAGCCGGGACACCAAGACCTACGAGCAGTACTTC. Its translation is CASRDTKTYEQYF.

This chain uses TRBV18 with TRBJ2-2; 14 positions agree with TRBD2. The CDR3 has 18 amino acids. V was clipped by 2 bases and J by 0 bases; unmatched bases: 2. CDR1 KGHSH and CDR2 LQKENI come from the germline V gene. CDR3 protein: CASSPWGLAGANTGELFF. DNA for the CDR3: TGTGCCAGCTCACCATGGGGACTAGCGGGGGCGAACACCGGGGAGCTGTTTTTT.

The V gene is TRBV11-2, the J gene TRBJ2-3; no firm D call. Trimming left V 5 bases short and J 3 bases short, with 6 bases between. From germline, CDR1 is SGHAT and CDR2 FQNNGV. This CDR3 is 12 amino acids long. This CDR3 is CASSTMTDTQYF. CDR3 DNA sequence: TGTGCCAGCAGCACAATGACAGATACGCAGTATTTT.

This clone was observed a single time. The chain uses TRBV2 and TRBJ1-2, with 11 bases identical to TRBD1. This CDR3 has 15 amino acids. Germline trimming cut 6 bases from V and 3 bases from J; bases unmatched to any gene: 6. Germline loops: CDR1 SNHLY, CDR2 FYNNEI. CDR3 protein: CASSKDRGQHYGYTF. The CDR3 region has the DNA TGTGCCAGCAGCAAGGACAGGGGGCAACACTATGGCTACACCTTC.

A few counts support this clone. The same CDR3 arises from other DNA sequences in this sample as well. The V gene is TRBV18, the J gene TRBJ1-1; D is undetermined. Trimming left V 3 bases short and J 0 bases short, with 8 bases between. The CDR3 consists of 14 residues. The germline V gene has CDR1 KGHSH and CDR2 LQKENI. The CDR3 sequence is CASSPTGLNTEAFF. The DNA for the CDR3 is TGTGCCAGCTCACCCACCGGTCTGAACACTGAAGCTTTCTTT.

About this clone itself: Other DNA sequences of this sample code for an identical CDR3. As DNA, the CDR3 is TGTGCCAGCATAGGACAGGGGAGGGATGGCTACACCTTC. Translated: CASIGQGRDGYTF. The chain uses TRBV2 and TRBJ1-2; 9 bases map to TRBD1. The CDR3 sequence is 13 residues long. CDR1 and CDR2 (germline): SNHLY, FYNNEI. Losses at the gene ends were 7 bases for V and 6 bases for J; bases not matched to a gene: 6.

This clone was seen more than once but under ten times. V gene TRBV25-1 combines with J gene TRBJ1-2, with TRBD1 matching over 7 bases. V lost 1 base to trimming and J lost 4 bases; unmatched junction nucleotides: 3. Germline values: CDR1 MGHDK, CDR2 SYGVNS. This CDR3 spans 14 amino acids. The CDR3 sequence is CASSEWRQGYGYTF. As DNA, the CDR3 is TGTGCCAGCAGTGAATGGCGACAGGGCTATGGCTACACCTTC.

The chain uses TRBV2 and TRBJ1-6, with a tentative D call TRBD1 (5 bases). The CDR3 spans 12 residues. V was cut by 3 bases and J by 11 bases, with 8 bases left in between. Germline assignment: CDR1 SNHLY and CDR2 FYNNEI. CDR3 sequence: CASSEGGTPLHF. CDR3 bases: TGTGCCAGCAGTGAGGGGGGGACACCCCTCCACTTT. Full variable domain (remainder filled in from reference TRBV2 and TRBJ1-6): EPEVTQTPSHQVTQMGQEVILRCVPISNHLYFYWYRQILGQKVEFLVSFYNNEISEKSEIFDDQFSVERPDGSNFTLKIRSTKLEDSAMYFCASSEGGTPLHFGNGTRLTVT.

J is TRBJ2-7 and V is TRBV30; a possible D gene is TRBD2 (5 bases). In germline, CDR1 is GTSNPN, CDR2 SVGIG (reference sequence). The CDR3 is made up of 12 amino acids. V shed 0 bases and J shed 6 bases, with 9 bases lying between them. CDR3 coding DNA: TGTGCCTGGAGTGTCGATGAGGGCGAGCAGTACTTC. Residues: CAWSVDEGEQYF.

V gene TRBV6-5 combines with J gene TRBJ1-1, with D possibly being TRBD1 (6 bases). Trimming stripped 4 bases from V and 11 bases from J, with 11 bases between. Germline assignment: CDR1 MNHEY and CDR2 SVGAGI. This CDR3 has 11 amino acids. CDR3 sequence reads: CASSSPRGAFF. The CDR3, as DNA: TGTGCCAGCAGTTCTCCAAGGGGGGCTTTCTTT.